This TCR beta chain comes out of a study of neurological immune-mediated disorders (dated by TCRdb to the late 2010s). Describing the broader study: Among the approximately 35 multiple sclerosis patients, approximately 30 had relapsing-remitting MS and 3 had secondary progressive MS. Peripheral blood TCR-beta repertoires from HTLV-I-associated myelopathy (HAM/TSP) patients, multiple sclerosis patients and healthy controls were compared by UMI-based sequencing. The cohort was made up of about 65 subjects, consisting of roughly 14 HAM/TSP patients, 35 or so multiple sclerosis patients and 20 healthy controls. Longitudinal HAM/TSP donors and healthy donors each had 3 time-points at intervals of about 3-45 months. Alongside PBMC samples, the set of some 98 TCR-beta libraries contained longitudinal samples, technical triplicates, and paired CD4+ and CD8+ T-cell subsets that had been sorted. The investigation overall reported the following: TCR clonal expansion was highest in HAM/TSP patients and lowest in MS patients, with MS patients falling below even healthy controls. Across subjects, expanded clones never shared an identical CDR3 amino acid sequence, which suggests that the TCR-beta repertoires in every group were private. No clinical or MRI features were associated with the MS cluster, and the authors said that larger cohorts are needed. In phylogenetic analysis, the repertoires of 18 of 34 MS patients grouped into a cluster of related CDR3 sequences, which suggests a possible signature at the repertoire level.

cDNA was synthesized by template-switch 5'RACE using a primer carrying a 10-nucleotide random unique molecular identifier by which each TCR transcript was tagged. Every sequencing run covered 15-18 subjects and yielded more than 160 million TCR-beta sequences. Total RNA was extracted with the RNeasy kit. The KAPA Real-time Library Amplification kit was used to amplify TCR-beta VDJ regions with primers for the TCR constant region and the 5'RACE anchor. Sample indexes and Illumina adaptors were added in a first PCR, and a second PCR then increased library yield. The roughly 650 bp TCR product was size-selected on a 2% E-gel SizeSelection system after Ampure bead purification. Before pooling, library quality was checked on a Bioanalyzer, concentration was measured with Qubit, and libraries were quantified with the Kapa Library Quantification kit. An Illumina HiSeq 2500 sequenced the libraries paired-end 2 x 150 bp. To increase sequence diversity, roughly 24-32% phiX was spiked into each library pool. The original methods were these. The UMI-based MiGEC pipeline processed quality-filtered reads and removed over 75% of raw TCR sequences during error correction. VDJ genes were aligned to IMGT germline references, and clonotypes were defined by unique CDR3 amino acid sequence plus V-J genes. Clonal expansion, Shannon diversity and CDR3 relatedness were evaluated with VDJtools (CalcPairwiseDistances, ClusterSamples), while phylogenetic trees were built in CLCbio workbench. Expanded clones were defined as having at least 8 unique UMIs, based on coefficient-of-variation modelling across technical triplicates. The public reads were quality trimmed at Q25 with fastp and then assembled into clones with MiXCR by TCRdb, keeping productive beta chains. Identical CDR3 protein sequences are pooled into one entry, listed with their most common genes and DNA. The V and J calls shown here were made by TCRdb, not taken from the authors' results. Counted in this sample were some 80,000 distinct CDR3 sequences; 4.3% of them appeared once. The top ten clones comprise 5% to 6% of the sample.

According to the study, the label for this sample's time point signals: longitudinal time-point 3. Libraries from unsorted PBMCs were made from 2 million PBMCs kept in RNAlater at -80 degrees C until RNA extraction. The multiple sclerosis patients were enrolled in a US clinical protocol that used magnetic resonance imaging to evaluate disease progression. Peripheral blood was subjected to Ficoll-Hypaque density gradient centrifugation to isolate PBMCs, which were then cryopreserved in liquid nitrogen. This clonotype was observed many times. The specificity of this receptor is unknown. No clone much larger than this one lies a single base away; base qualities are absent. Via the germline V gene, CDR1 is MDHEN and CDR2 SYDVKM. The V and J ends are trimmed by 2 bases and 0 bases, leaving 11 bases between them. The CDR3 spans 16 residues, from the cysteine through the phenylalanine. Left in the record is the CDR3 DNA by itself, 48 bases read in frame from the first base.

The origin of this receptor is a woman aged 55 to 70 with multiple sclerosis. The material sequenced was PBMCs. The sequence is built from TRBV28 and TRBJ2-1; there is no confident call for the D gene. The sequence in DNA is TGTGCCAGCAGTTTAAAGTTGTCCTACTCCTACAATGAGCAGTTCTTC. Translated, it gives CASSLKLSYSYNEQFF.